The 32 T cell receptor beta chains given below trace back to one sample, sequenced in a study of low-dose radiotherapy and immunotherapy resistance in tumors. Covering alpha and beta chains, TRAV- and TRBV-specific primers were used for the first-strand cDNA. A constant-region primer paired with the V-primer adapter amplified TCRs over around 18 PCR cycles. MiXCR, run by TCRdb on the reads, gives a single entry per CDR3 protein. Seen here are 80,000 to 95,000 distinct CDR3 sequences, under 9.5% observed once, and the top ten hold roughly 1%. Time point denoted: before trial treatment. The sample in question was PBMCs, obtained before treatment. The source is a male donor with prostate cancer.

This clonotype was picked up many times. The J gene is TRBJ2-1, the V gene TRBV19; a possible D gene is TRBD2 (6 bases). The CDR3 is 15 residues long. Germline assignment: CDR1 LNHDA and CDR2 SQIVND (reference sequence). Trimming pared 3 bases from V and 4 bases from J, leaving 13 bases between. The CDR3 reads CASSMVPGEYNEQFF. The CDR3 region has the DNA TGTGCCAGTAGTATGGTCCCGGGAGAATACAATGAGCAGTTCTTC.

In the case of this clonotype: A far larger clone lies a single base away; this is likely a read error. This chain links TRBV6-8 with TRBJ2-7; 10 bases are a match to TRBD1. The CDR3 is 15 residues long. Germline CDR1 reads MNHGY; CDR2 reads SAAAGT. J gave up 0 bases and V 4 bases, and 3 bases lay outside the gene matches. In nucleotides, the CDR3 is TGTGCCAGCAGTTTCTGGACAGGGGGCTCCTACGAGCAGTACTTC. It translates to CASSFWTGGSYEQYF.

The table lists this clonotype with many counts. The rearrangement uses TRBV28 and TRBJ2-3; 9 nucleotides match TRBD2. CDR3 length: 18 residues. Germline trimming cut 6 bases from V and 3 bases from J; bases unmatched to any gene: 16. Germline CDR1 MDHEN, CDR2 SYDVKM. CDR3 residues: CASSRRGRAARVTDTQYF. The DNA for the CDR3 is TGTGCCAGCAGCCGTCGCGGGAGGGCTGCCAGGGTAACAGATACGCAGTATTTT.

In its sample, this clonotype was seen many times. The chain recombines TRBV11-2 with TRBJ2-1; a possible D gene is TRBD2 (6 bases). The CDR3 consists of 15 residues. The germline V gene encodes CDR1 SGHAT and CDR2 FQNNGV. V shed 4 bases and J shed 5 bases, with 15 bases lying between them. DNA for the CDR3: TGTGCCAGCAGCTCAAGGGCGGGATTGGACAATGAGCAGTTCTTC. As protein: CASSSRAGLDNEQFF.

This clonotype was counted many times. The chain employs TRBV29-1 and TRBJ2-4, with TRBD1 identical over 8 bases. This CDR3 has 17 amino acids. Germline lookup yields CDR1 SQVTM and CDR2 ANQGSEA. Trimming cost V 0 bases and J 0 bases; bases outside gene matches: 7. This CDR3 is CSVEEDRAGLAKNIQYF. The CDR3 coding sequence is TGCAGCGTTGAAGAGGACAGGGCGGGCTTAGCCAAAAACATTCAGTACTTC.

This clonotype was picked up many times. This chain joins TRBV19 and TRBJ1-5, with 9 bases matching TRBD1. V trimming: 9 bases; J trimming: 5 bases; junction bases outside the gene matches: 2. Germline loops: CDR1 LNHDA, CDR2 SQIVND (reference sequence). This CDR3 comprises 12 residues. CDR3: CASRDRDQPQHF. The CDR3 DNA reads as TGTGCCAGCAGGGACAGGGATCAGCCCCAGCATTTT.

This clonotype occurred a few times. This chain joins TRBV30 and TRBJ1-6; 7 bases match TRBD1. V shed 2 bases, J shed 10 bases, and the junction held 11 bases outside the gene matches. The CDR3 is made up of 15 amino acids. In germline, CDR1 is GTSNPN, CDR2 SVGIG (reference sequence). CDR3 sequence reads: CAWSPRQGEKSPLHF. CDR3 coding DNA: TGTGCCTGGAGTCCGCGACAGGGAGAAAAGTCACCCCTCCACTTT.

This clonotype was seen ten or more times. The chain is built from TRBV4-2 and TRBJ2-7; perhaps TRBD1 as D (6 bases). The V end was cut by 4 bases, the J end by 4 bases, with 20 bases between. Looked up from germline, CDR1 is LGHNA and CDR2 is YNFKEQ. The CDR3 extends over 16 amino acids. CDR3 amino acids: CASSPQSTGKTYEQYF. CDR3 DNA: TGTGCCAGCAGCCCTCAATCTACAGGGAAGACGTACGAGCAGTACTTC.

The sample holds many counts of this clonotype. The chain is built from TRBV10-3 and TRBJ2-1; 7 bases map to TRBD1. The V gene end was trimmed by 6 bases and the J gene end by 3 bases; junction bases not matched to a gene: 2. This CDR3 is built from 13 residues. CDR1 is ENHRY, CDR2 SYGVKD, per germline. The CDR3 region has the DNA TGTGCCATCAGGAGGGACAGCTACAATGAGCAGTTCTTC. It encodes CAIRRDSYNEQFF.

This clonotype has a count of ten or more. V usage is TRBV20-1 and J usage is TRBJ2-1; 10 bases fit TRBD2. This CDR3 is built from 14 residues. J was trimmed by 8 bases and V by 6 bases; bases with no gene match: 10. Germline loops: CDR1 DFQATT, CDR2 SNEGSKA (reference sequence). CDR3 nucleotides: TGCAGTGCGCCGCCTAGCGGGAGTCGCTATGAGCAGTTCTTC. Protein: CSAPPSGSRYEQFF.

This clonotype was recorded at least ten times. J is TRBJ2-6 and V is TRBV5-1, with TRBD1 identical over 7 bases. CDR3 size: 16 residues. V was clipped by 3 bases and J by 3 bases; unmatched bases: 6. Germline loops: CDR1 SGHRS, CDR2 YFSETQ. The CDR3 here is CASSWDSSVGANVLTF. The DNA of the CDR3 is TGCGCCAGCAGCTGGGACAGCTCAGTTGGGGCCAACGTCCTGACTTTC.

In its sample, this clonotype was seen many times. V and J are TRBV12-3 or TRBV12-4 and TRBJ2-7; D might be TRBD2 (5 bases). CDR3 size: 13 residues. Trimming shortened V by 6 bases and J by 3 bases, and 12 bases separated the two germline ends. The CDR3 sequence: CASSSTTVYEQYF. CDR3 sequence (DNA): TGTGCCAGCAGCTCGACTACAGTCTACGAGCAGTACTTC.

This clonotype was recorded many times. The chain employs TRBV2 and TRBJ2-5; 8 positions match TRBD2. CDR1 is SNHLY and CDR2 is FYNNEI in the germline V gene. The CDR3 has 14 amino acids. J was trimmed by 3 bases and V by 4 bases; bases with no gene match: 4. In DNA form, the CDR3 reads TGTGCCAGCAGTGTTCTAGCGGGTGAAGAGACCCAGTACTTC. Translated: CASSVLAGEETQYF.

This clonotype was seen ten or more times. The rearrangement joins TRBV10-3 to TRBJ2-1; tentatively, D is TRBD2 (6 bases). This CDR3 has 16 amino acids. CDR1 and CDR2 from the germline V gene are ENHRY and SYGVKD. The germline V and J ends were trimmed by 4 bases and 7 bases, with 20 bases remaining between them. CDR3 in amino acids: CAISAAGLTFRNEQFF. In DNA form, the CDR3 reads TGTGCCATCAGTGCGGCGGGACTCACGTTTCGGAATGAGCAGTTCTTC.

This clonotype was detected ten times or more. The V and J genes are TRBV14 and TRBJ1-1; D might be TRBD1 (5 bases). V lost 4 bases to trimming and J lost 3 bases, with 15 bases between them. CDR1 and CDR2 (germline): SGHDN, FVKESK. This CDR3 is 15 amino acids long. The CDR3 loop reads CASSLTGTEDTEAFF. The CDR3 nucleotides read TGTGCCAGCAGCCTTACCGGGACTGAGGACACTGAAGCTTTCTTT.

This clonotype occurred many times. The CDR3 bases are TGTGCCATCGGGGACAGGGGGAGTACCTACGAGCAGTACTTC. Translating it yields CAIGDRGSTYEQYF. The chain links TRBV10-3 to TRBJ2-7; 11 bases fit TRBD1. The CDR3 has 14 amino acids. From germline, CDR1 is ENHRY and CDR2 SYGVKD. J was trimmed by 2 bases and V by 8 bases; bases with no gene match: 5.

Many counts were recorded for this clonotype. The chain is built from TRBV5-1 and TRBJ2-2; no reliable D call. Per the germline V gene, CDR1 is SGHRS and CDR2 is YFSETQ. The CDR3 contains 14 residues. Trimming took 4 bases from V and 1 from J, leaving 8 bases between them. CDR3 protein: CASSQGQNTGELFF. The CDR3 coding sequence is TGCGCCAGCAGCCAAGGTCAGAACACCGGGGAGCTGTTTTTT.

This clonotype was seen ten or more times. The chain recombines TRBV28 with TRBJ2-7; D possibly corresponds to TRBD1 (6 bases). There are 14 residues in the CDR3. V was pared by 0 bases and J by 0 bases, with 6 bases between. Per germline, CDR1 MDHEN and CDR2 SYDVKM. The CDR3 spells CASSLWDSSYEQYF. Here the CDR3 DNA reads TGTGCCAGCAGTTTATGGGACAGCTCCTACGAGCAGTACTTC.

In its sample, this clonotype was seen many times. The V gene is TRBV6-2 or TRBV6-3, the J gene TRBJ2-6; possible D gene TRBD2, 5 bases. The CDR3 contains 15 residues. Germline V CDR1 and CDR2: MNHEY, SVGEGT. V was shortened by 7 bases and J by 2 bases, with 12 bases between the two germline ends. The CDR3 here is CASTKSGTGANVLTF. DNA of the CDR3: TGTGCCAGCACCAAAAGCGGAACTGGGGCCAACGTCCTGACTTTC.

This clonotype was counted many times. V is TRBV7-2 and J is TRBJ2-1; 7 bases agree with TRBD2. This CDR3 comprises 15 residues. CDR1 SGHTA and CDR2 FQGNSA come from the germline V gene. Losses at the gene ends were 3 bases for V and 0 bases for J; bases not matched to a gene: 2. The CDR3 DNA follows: TGTGCCAGCAGCTTCCTAGCGGACTCCTACAATGAGCAGTTCTTC. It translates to CASSFLADSYNEQFF.

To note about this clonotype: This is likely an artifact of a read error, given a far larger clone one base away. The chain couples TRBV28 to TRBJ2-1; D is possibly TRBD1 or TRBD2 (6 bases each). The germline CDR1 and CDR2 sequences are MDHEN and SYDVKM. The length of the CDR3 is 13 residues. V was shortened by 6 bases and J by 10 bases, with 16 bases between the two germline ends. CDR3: CASRPGAPGEQFF. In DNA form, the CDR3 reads TGTGCCAGCAGGCCGGGGGCGCCCGGCGAGCAGTTCTTC.

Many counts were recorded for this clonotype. The CDR3 region is CASSQRAQSPPGELFF. The CDR3 nucleotides are TGTGCCAGCAGCCAACGGGCCCAGTCCCCTCCCGGGGAGCTGTTTTTT. V and J are TRBV3-1 and TRBJ2-2; no definite D call. Germline loops: CDR1 LGHDT, CDR2 YNNKEL (reference sequence). This CDR3 is 16 amino acids long. The V end lost 2 bases, the J end lost 6 bases, and 16 bases lay between the germline ends.

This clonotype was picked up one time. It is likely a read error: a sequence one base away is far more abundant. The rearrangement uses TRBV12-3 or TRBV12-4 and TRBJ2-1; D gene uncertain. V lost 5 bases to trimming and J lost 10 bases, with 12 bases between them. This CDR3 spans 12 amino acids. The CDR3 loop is CASSTYSYEQFF. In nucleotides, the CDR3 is TGTGCCAGCAGTACCTACTCCTACGAGCAGTTCTTC.

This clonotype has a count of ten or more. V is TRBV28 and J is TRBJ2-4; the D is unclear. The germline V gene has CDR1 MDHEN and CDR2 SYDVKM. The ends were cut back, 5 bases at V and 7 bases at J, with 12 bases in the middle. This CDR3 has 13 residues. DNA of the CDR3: TGTGCCAGCAGTATAGAGACTGGGAACATTCAGTACTTC. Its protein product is CASSIETGNIQYF.

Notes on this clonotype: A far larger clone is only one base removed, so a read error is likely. The CDR3 DNA reads as TGTGCCAGCCGAACAGGGGGGTCGAACACCGGGGAGCAGTTTTTT. It encodes CASRTGGSNTGEQFF. The J gene is TRBJ2-2, the V gene TRBV24-1; 8 nucleotides line up with TRBD1. This CDR3 has 15 amino acids. Germline-derived CDR1 and CDR2 are KGHDR and SFDVKD.

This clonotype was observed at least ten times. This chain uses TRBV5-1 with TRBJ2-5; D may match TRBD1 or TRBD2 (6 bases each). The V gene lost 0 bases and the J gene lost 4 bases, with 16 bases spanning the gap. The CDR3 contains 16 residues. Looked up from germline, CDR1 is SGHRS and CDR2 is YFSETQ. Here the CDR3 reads CASSLEGGNLRETQYF. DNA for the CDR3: TGCGCCAGCAGCTTGGAGGGGGGCAATCTTCGAGAGACCCAGTACTTC. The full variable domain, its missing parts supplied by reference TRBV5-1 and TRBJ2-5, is KAGVTQTPRYLIKTRGQQVTLSCSPISGHRSVSWYQQTPGQGLQFLFEYFSETQRNKGNFPGRFSGRQFSNSRSEMNVSTLELGDSALYLCASSLEGGNLRETQYFGPGTRLLVL.

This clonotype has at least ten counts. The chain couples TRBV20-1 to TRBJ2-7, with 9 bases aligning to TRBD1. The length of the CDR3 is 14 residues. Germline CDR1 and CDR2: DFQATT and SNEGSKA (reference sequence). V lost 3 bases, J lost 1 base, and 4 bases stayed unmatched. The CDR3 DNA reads TGCAGTGCTAGGTTGGACAGGGGTTCCTACGAGCAGTACTTC. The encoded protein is CSARLDRGSYEQYF.

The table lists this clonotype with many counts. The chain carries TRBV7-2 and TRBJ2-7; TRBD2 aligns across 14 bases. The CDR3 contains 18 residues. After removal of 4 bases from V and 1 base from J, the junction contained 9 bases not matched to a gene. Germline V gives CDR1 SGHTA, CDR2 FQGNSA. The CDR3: CASSSGTSGSDWSYEQYF. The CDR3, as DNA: TGTGCCAGCAGCTCCGGGACTAGCGGGAGTGATTGGTCCTACGAGCAGTACTTC.

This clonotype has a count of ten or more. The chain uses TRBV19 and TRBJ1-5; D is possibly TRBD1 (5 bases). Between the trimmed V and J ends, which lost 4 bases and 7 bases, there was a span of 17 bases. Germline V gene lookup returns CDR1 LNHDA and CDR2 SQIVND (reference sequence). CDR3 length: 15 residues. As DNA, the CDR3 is TGTGCCAGTAGTAACTTGCAGGGCGGTATCCAGCCCCAGCATTTT. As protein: CASSNLQGGIQPQHF. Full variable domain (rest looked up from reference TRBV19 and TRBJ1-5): DGGITQSPKYLFRKEGQNVTLSCEQNLNHDAMYWYRQDPGQGLRLIYYSQIVNDFQKGDIAEGYSVSREKKESFPLTVTSAQKNPTAFYLCASSNLQGGIQPQHFGDGTRLSIL.

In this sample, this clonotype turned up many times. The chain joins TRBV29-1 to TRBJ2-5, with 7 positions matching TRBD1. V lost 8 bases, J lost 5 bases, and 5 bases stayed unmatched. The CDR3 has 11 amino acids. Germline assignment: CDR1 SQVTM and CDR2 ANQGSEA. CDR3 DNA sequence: TGCAGCTTCGGGACAGCGGAGACCCAGTACTTC. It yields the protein CSFGTAETQYF. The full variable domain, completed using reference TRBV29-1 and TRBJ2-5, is SAVISQKPSRDICQRGTSLTIQCQVDSQVTMMFWYRQQPGQSLTLIATANQGSEATYESGFVIDKFPISRPNLTFSTLTVSNMSPEDSSIYLCSFGTAETQYFGPGTRLLVL.

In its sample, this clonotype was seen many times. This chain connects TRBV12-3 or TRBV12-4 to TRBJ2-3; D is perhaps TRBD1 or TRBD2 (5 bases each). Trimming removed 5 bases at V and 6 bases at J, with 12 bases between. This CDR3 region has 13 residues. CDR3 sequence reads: CASSPPWGDTQYF. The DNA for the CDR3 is TGTGCCAGCAGTCCCCCTTGGGGGGATACGCAGTATTTT.

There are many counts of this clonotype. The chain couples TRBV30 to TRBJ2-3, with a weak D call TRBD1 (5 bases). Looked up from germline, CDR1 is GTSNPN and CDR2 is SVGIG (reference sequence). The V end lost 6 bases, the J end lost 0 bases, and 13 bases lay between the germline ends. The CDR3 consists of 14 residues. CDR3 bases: TGTGCCTGTCTCCCACCAGGGAGCACAGATACGCAGTATTTT. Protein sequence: CACLPPGSTDTQYF.